The 2 T cell receptor beta chains listed next were all sequenced from one sample in a study of T cell changes during pregnancy in multiple sclerosis. The protocol was immunoSEQ multiplex PCR, while the TCRdb copy is restricted to in-frame clones and leaves out a portion. There are 60,000 to 85,000 clones in the sample; about 91% occur only once, and 2% to 2.5% lies in the top ten. The sequenced sample was peripheral blood, obtained in the first trimester of pregnancy. These receptors were taken from a female donor with multiple sclerosis, enrolled in a pregnancy study.

This rearrangement joins TRBV7-2 to TRBJ2-1, with 8 bases identical to TRBD2. The CDR3 extends over 14 amino acids. Germline CDR1 reads SGHTA; CDR2 reads FQGNSA. V lost 4 bases, J lost 6 bases, and 5 bases stayed unmatched. In DNA, the CDR3 is TGTGCCAGCAGCTCGGGAGGGACGGGCAATGAGCAGTTCTTC. It codes for CASSSGGTGNEQFF.

The chain is built from TRBV6-6 and TRBJ2-3, with D perhaps TRBD2 (6 bases). The CDR3 is 14 residues long. Trimming removed 2 bases from V and 2 bases from J, with 8 bases in between. Per the germline V gene, CDR1 is MNHNY and CDR2 is SVGAGI (reference sequence). CDR3 DNA sequence: TGTGCCAGCAGTTACGCGGGGAACACAGATACGCAGTATTTT. It encodes CASSYAGNTDTQYF.